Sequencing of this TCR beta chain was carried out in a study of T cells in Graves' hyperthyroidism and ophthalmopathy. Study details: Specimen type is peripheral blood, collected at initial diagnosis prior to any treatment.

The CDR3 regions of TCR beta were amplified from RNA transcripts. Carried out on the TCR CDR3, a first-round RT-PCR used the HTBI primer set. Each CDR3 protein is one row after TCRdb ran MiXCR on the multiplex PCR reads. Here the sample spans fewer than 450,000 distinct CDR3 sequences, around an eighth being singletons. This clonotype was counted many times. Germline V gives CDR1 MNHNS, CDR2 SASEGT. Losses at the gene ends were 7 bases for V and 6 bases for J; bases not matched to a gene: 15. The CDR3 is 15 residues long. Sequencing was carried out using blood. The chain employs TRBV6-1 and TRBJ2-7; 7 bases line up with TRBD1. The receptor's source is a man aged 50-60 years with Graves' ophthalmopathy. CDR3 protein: CASTLPDRDVFEQYF. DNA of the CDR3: TGTGCCAGCACCCTCCCTGACAGGGATGTGTTCGAGCAGTACTTC.